These T cell receptor beta chains were read from a single sample in a study of T cell responses to AZD1222 COVID-19 vaccine. Method: immunoSEQ multiplex PCR; TCRdb's copy keeps in-frame clones and lacks some. The data show 130,000 or so clones, approximately 90% seen once. The sequences come from peripheral blood, collected on day 0 of AZD1222 vaccination. These receptor sequences come from an adult in good health. CDR3s include the opening cysteine and the closing phenylalanine or tryptophan. Each record gives: CDR3 protein, CDR3 DNA, V gene, clone size, D gene, J gene. A D gene is named only where the DNA matches it firmly. A row's size may be missing; if present it is once, few, many or a size class.

CDR3: CASSEELAGGDAAEQFF; DNA: TGCGCCAGCAGCGAGGAACTAGCGGGTGGGGACGCGGCTGAGCAGTTCTTC; V: TRBV5-1; size: NA; D: TRBD2; J: TRBJ2-1
CDR3: CASSPLGQENTEAFF; DNA: TGTGCCAGCAGCCCATTGGGACAGGAGAACACTGAAGCTTTCTTT; V: TRBV11-2; size: once; D: TRBD1; J: TRBJ1-1
CDR3: CASSDRQGRLTAGNTIYF; DNA: TGTGCCAGCAGTGACCGACAGGGGAGACTTACCGCTGGAAACACCATATATTTT; V: TRBV6-4; size: NA; D: TRBD1; J: TRBJ1-3
CDR3: CASSGIRDRGLADTEAFF; DNA: TGCGCCAGCAGCGGGATCCGGGACAGGGGATTGGCAGACACTGAAGCTTTCTTT; V: TRBV5-1; size: NA; D: TRBD1; J: TRBJ1-1
CDR3: CASSSGTPGETQYF; DNA: TGTGCCAGCAGCTCTGGGACCCCCGGGGAGACCCAGTACTTC; V: TRBV7-8; size: NA; D: NA; J: TRBJ2-5
CDR3: CATSRDVQGNYGYTF; DNA: TGTGCCACCAGCAGAGATGTCCAGGGCAACTATGGCTACACCTTC; V: TRBV15; size: NA; D: NA; J: TRBJ1-2
CDR3: CASSFGTYGTQYF; DNA: TGTGCCAGCAGTTTTGGAACTTACGGGACCCAGTACTTC; V: TRBV28; size: NA; D: NA; J: TRBJ2-5
CDR3: CASRTGQGENGYTF; DNA: TGTGCCAGCAGGACAGGACAGGGTGAGAATGGCTACACCTTC; V: TRBV5-6; size: NA; D: TRBD1; J: TRBJ1-2
CDR3: CASSLGSAEKLFF; DNA: TGTGCCAGCAGCTTAGGTTCAGCAGAAAAACTGTTTTTT; V: TRBV7-9; size: NA; D: NA; J: TRBJ1-4
CDR3: CASSLGQNQPQHF; DNA: TGTGCCAGCAGCTTGGGTCAGAATCAGCCCCAGCATTTT; V: TRBV5-4; size: NA; D: NA; J: TRBJ1-5
CDR3: CASRTSGKGNEQFF; DNA: TGTGCCAGCAGGACTAGCGGGAAAGGCAATGAGCAGTTCTTC; V: TRBV6-5; size: few; D: TRBD2; J: TRBJ2-1
CDR3: CASSHGPGGFKPQHF; DNA: TGTGCCAGCAGCCACGGGCCGGGCGGGTTTAAGCCCCAGCATTTT; V: TRBV3-1/TRBV3-2; size: NA; D: NA; J: TRBJ1-5
CDR3: CASSFSTWDGNQPQHF; DNA: TGTGCCAGCAGCTTTAGCACATGGGATGGTAATCAGCCCCAGCATTTT; V: TRBV7-8; size: few; D: NA; J: TRBJ1-5
CDR3: CAIQKGNQPQHF; DNA: TGTGCCATCCAGAAGGGGAATCAGCCCCAGCATTTT; V: TRBV24-1; size: NA; D: NA; J: TRBJ1-5
CDR3: CASKKGTPPAGYTF; DNA: TGTGCCAGTAAAAAGGGGACCCCCCCGGCTGGCTACACCTTC; V: TRBV27; size: once; D: NA; J: TRBJ1-2
CDR3: CASSFRASTDTQYF; DNA: TGTGCCAGCAGTTTCAGGGCTAGCACAGATACGCAGTATTTT; V: TRBV2; size: NA; D: NA; J: TRBJ2-3
CDR3: CASTRGPKGQGNYPSPLHF; DNA: TGCGCCAGCACCCGCGGGCCGAAGGGGCAGGGGAATTATCCCTCACCCCTCCACTTT; V: TRBV5-1; size: few; D: NA; J: TRBJ1-6
CDR3: CASRLACPFASGSSSYNEQFF; DNA: NA; V: TRBV12-2; size: NA; D: NA; J: TRBJ2-1
CDR3: CASTLSYTTNEKLFF; DNA: TGTGCCAGCACCCTTTCATATACAACTAATGAAAAACTGTTTTTT; V: TRBV27; size: NA; D: NA; J: TRBJ1-4
CDR3: CASSQNSGRAYEQYF; DNA: TGTGCCAGCAGCCAAAATAGCGGGAGGGCCTACGAGCAGTACTTC; V: TRBV3-1/TRBV3-2; size: NA; D: TRBD2; J: TRBJ2-7
CDR3: CASSQDGFSGDQGYSPLHF; DNA: TGTGCCAGCAGCCAAGATGGTTTTTCGGGCGACCAGGGGTATTCACCCCTCCACTTT; V: TRBV3-1/TRBV3-2; size: NA; D: NA; J: TRBJ1-6
CDR3: CASRSQYSGNTIYF; DNA: TGTGCCAGCAGGTCCCAGTACTCTGGAAACACCATATATTTT; V: TRBV6-5; size: NA; D: NA; J: TRBJ1-3
CDR3: CASSRGQGFDEQYF; DNA: TGTGCCAGCAGCCGGGGACAGGGCTTTGACGAGCAGTACTTC; V: TRBV11-3; size: NA; D: TRBD1; J: TRBJ2-7
CDR3: CASKGRGATYQPQHF; DNA: TGTGCCAGCAAGGGGCGAGGGGCCACGTATCAGCCCCAGCATTTT; V: TRBV19; size: NA; D: NA; J: TRBJ1-5
CDR3: CASSHRDLNTQYF; DNA: TGTGCCAGCAGCCATAGGGATTTGAATACGCAGTATTTT; V: TRBV3-1/TRBV3-2; size: NA; D: NA; J: TRBJ2-3
CDR3: CASSYGGGRGQPQHF; DNA: TGTGCCAGCAGTTATGGAGGGGGCAGGGGACAGCCCCAGCATTTT; V: TRBV6-5; size: NA; D: TRBD1; J: TRBJ1-5
CDR3: CATTSGTEAFF; DNA: TGTGCCACCACATCCGGGACTGAAGCTTTCTTT; V: TRBV24-1; size: NA; D: NA; J: TRBJ1-1
CDR3: CASSFFDRGGGYTF; DNA: TGTGCCAGCAGCTTTTTCGACAGGGGAGGAGGCTACACCTTC; V: TRBV5-8; size: NA; D: TRBD1; J: TRBJ1-2